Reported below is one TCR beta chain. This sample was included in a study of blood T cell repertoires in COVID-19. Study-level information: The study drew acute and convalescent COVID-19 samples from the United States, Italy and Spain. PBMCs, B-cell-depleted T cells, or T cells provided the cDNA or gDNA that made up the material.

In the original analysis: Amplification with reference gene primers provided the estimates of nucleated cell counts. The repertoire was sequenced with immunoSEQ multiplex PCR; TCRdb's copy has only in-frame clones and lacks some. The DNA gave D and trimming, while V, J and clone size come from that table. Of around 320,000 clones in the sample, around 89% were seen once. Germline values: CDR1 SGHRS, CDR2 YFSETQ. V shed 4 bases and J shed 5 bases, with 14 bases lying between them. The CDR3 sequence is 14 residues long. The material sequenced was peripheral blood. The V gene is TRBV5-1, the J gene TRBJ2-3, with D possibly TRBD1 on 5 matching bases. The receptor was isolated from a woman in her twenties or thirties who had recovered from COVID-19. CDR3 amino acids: CASSPGRVVDTQYF. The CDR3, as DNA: TGCGCCAGCAGCCCGGGCAGGGTAGTAGATACGCAGTATTTT.